The 14 T cell receptor beta chains presented below share a single source sample, sequenced in a study of blood T cell repertoires in COVID-19. The method was immunoSEQ multiplex PCR; TCRdb's version includes in-frame clones alone and lacks a portion of them. Of 100,000 or so clones listed, about 95% were seen once; the top ten hold roughly 4%. Sequenced sample: peripheral blood. All receptors derive from a human donor with active COVID-19. The donor label of this sample is uncertain.

The DNA of the CDR3 is TGTGCCAGTAGTATAGAGAGCAGGGGGCGGAAACGGGGCACTGAAGCTTTCTTT. This gives the protein CASSIESRGRKRGTEAFF. This chain connects TRBV19 to TRBJ1-1; 8 bases map to TRBD1. Unmatched junction bases numbered 13, after V lost 0 bases and J lost 4 bases. Germline V lookup: CDR1 LNHDA, CDR2 SQIVND (reference sequence). The CDR3 sequence is 18 residues long.

V is TRBV28 and J is TRBJ2-7, with D possibly matching TRBD2 (5 bases). Germline values: CDR1 MDHEN, CDR2 SYDVKM. Trimming pared 3 bases from V and 4 bases from J, leaving 13 bases between. The CDR3 is made up of 14 amino acids. DNA for the CDR3: TGTGCCAGCAGTTTCTCGCGGGCGCAATACGAGCAGTACTTC. Residues: CASSFSRAQYEQYF.

Concerning this clone: The sample has other DNA sequences that encode this CDR3 too. The V and J genes are TRBV7-9 and TRBJ2-5, with no clear D. V was cut by 5 bases and J by 5 bases, with 6 bases left in between. Germline V gives CDR1 SEHNR, CDR2 FQNEAQ (reference sequence). This CDR3 region has 11 residues. The CDR3 here is CASSLSETQYF. CDR3 sequence (DNA): TGTGCCAGCAGCCTTTCTGAGACCCAGTACTTC.

The chain is built from TRBV18 and TRBJ1-3, with D perhaps TRBD1 (6 bases). CDR1 and CDR2 (germline): KGHSH, LQKENI. Deletions cut 2 bases from V and 0 bases from J, with 20 bases between. This CDR3 is built from 19 residues. The CDR3 is CASSPVTGQTYYSGNTIYF. CDR3 DNA sequence: TGTGCCAGCTCACCAGTAACGGGACAAACTTATTACTCTGGAAACACCATATATTTT.

The chain has TRBV27 and TRBJ2-2; 11 positions match TRBD2. The V and J ends lost 4 bases and 4 bases, in that order; junction bases with no gene match: 8. CDR3 size: 17 residues. Germline V gene data show CDR1 as MNHEY and CDR2 as SMNVEV (reference sequence). This chain's CDR3 is CASSSSSGGYGTGELFF. The CDR3, as DNA: TGTGCCAGCAGTTCTTCTAGCGGGGGGTACGGCACCGGGGAGCTGTTTTTT.

The J gene is TRBJ2-2, the V gene TRBV21-1; the table's D call of TRBD2 was not tested on the DNA. TRBV21-1 is recorded as a pseudogene. The CDR3 is 18 amino acids. The CDR3 loop is CASSRGLRTNKNTGELFF. The CDR3 nucleotides are TGTGCCAGCAGCAGAGGACTTCGTACTAATAAGAACACCGGGGAGCTGTTTTTT.

The count of this clone is one. The chain employs TRBV12-3 or TRBV12-4 and TRBJ1-2, with 7 bases lining up with TRBD1. The CDR3 is 13 residues long. The V gene end was trimmed by 3 bases and the J gene end by 8 bases; junction bases not matched to a gene: 6. The CDR3 region is CASSLNRGGGYTF. The DNA of the CDR3 is TGTGCCAGCAGTTTGAACAGGGGCGGGGGCTACACCTTC.

V usage is TRBV14 and J usage is TRBJ2-1; D remains ambiguous. Trimming shortened V by 4 bases and J by 3 bases, and 16 bases separated the two germline ends. This CDR3 is 16 amino acids long. CDR1 is SGHDN and CDR2 is FVKESK in the germline V gene. The CDR3 DNA reads TGTGCCAGCAGCCGGGCCAAGTCTCAGAGCTACAATGAGCAGTTCTTC. Its translation is CASSRAKSQSYNEQFF.

This rearrangement joins TRBV18 to TRBJ2-7; tentative D call: TRBD2 (6 bases). Per the germline V gene, CDR1 is KGHSH and CDR2 is LQKENI. This CDR3 has 13 amino acids. V was shortened by 3 bases and J by 2 bases, with 8 bases between the two germline ends. CDR3 DNA sequence: TGTGCCAGCTCACCCCCGGGGGCCTACGAGCAGTACTTC. Translating gives CASSPPGAYEQYF.

V and J are TRBV3-1 (or the pseudogene TRBV3-2) and TRBJ1-1; weak D call: TRBD1 (5 bases). Germline V CDR1 and CDR2: LGHDT, YNNKEL (reference sequence). Trimming stripped 4 bases from V and 2 bases from J, with 11 bases between. The length of the CDR3 is 14 residues. The CDR3 sequence is CASSRSDSNTEAFF. CDR3 nucleotides: TGTGCCAGCAGCCGGAGCGACAGTAACACTGAAGCTTTCTTT.

This chain uses TRBV5-4 with TRBJ2-7; TRBD1 agrees at 9 bases. The CDR3 length is 15 residues. With 4 bases clipped from V and 2 bases from J, the junction kept 7 bases outside the gene matches. Germline-derived CDR1 and CDR2 are SGHNT and YYREEE (reference sequence). CDR3 DNA sequence: TGTGCCAGCAGCCCCCCCGGGACAGGGACCTACGAGCAGTACTTC. Translated, it gives CASSPPGTGTYEQYF.

J is TRBJ2-2 and V is TRBV28, with D hard to call. The CDR3 has 13 amino acids. Germline-derived CDR1 and CDR2 are MDHEN and SYDVKM. V was pared by 6 bases and J by 4 bases, with 9 bases between. The CDR3 here is CASRGSGTGELFF. Written as DNA, the CDR3 is TGTGCCAGCAGGGGTTCGGGCACCGGGGAGCTGTTTTTT.

The chain is built from TRBV3-1 (or the pseudogene TRBV3-2) and TRBJ2-2; D not certain. Germline loops: CDR1 LGHDT, CDR2 YNNKEL (reference sequence). V lost 4 bases and J lost 6, with 6 bases in between. CDR3 length: 12 residues. The CDR3 region is CASSPQPGELFF. DNA of the CDR3: TGTGCCAGCAGCCCACAGCCCGGGGAGCTGTTTTTT.

The chain couples TRBV10-3 to TRBJ1-1; D is possibly TRBD1 (5 bases). V lost 8 bases, J lost 3 bases, and 7 bases lay in between. CDR3 length: 11 amino acids. Germline assignment: CDR1 ENHRY and CDR2 SYGVKD. The CDR3 sequence: CAIRGYTEAFF. CDR3 bases: TGTGCCATCCGGGGGTACACTGAAGCTTTCTTT.